The 5 T cell receptor beta chains listed next were all sequenced from one sample in a study of blood T cell repertoires in COVID-19. The repertoire was sequenced with immunoSEQ multiplex PCR; TCRdb's copy has only in-frame clones and lacks some. The sample lists some 300,000 clones; approximately 84% were seen once. Sequencing was done on a sample of PBMCs or T cells enriched from blood (not recorded which). The receptors originated from a man younger than 45 who had recovered from COVID-19.

With regard to this clone: Other DNA sequences in this specimen translate into the identical CDR3. As DNA, the CDR3 is TGTGCCAGCAGTGACCGGAGCTCTGGAAACACCATATATTTT. Encoded protein: CASSDRSSGNTIYF. The rearrangement joins TRBV27 to TRBJ1-3, with no clear D. V was clipped by 5 bases and J by 0 bases, with 8 bases between them. The CDR3 contains 14 residues. Germline V gene sequence: CDR1 MNHEY, CDR2 SMNVEV (reference sequence).

V usage is TRBV6-5 and J usage is TRBJ1-1; no firm D call. The germline V gene has CDR1 MNHEY and CDR2 SVGAGI. The CDR3 runs to 13 residues. Trimming shortened V by 3 bases and J by 6 bases, and 11 bases separated the two germline ends. The CDR3 here is CASSYISRAEAFF. CDR3 coding DNA: TGTGCCAGCAGTTATATATCCCGAGCTGAAGCTTTCTTT.

The chain has TRBV18 and TRBJ2-2; 10 bases fit TRBD2. CDR1 is KGHSH and CDR2 is LQKENI in the germline V gene. The CDR3 has 16 residues. V was clipped by 4 bases and J by 2 bases; unmatched bases: 4. Written as DNA, the CDR3 is TGTGCCAGCTCACGGGGACTAGCGTCTAACACCGGGGAGCTGTTTTTT. It specifies CASSRGLASNTGELFF.

The CDR3 is CASSVGPTVYSGGDGYTF. CDR3 bases: TGTGCCAGCAGCGTAGGCCCCACAGTTTATTCCGGGGGGGATGGCTACACCTTC. The chain employs TRBV9 and TRBJ1-2, with D perhaps matching TRBD1 (5 bases). CDR3 length: 18 amino acids. With 0 bases removed from V and 6 bases from J, the gap between germline ends came to 24 bases. CDR1 and CDR2 from the germline V gene are SGDLS and YYNGEE.

The rearrangement joins TRBV2 to TRBJ2-1, with 15 bases identical to TRBD2. The CDR3 covers 16 residues. Trimming took 6 bases from V and 9 from J; bases not matched to a gene: 9. Germline V gives CDR1 SNHLY, CDR2 FYNNEI. The CDR3 region is CASRGLAGGSVGEQFF. The CDR3 DNA follows: TGTGCCAGCAGAGGACTAGCGGGAGGGAGCGTCGGTGAGCAGTTCTTC.